Listed below are T cell receptor beta chains from one sample, sequenced in a study of cytomegalovirus exposure and HLA in healthy donors. TCRdb's table, derived via immunoSEQ multiplex PCR, lists solely in-frame clones and lacks some. The sample has 200,000 or so clones, 82% seen once. The source material was PBMCs. The receptors derive from a woman in her thirties or forties in good health and CMV-seronegative. The CDR3 runs from the conserved cysteine through the conserved F or W. The D gene is left open where the match is weak. A row's size may be missing; if present it is once, few, many or a size class.

V,D,size,J,CDR3,DNA
TRBV18,TRBD2,NA,TRBJ2-1,CASSPGGTSNEQFF,TGTGCCAGCTCACCTGGCGGGACTAGCAATGAGCAGTTCTTC
TRBV28,TRBD2,NA,TRBJ2-1,CASSFPGIGGRRYNEQFF,TGTGCCAGCAGTTTCCCCGGCATCGGCGGGAGAAGGTACAATGAGCAGTTCTTC
TRBV5-1,NA,few,TRBJ2-2,CASSLNQGAGELFF,TGCGCCAGCAGCTTGAATCAGGGCGCCGGGGAGCTGTTTTTT
TRBV6-5,NA,NA,TRBJ1-1,CASSYLGQGITEAFF,TGTGCCAGCAGTTACCTTGGCCAGGGGATCACTGAAGCTTTCTTT
TRBV5-4,NA,NA,TRBJ2-1,CASSAGQLLYNEQFF,TGTGCCAGCAGCGCGGGACAGCTACTTTACAATGAGCAGTTCTTC
TRBV7-2,TRBD2,few,TRBJ2-2,CASSLTGGNTGELFF,TGTGCCAGCAGCTTAACGGGAGGGAACACCGGGGAGCTGTTTTTT
TRBV30,NA,NA,TRBJ1-1,CAWTVTGDTEAFF,TGTGCCTGGACCGTGACGGGGGACACTGAAGCTTTCTTT
TRBV28,TRBD2,NA,TRBJ2-1,CASSLLLASGRAVWGNEQFF,TGTGCCAGCAGTTTACTGTTGGCTAGCGGGAGGGCCGTTTGGGGCAATGAGCAGTTCTTC
TRBV27,TRBD1,few,TRBJ2-5,CASYGAGTGQETQYF,TGTGCCAGTTACGGCGCCGGGACAGGCCAAGAGACCCAGTACTTC
TRBV5-1,NA,NA,TRBJ1-2,CASSLVGDPVGDGYTF,TGCGCCAGCAGCTTGGTAGGAGACCCGGTAGGGGATGGCTACACCTTC
TRBV7-6,NA,NA,TRBJ2-7,CASSSLGLTYEQYF,TGTGCCAGCAGCTCCCTAGGACTCACCTACGAGCAGTACTTC
TRBV10-1,TRBD2,NA,TRBJ2-1,CASSEGTSGMDGEQFF,TGCGCCAGCAGTGAGGGGACTAGCGGGATGGACGGTGAGCAGTTCTTC
TRBV6-5,NA,once,TRBJ1-6,CASSQQEGNNSPLHF,TGTGCCAGCAGCCAACAGGAGGGAAATAATTCACCCCTCCACTTT
TRBV6-5,TRBD2,NA,TRBJ2-7,CASSLLGTSGSHEQYF,TGTGCCAGCAGTTTACTAGGGACTAGCGGGAGCCACGAGCAGTACTTC
TRBV5-6,TRBD2,NA,TRBJ2-7,CASLRWLAGGEQYF,TGTGCCAGCCTACGGTGGCTAGCGGGAGGCGAGCAGTACTTC
TRBV19,NA,once,TRBJ2-1,CASSLGAVSAEQFF,TGTGCCAGTAGTCTGGGGGCCGTTTCGGCTGAGCAGTTCTTC
TRBV6-5,NA,NA,TRBJ2-3,CASSYASHGYF,TGTGCCAGCAGTTACGCTAGCCACGGGTATTTT
TRBV13,TRBD2,NA,TRBJ2-1,CASSILTASGSEYEQFF,TGTGCCAGCAGCATTCTAACGGCTAGCGGGAGTGAGTATGAGCAGTTCTTC
TRBV11-3,NA,NA,TRBJ2-1,CASSFQGYEQFF,TGTGCCAGCAGCTTCCAGGGGTATGAGCAGTTCTTC
TRBV7-9,NA,NA,TRBJ2-7,CSSSSGYEQYF,TGTTCCAGCAGCTCGGGCTACGAGCAGTACTTC
TRBV5-4,TRBD2,few,TRBJ2-1,CASSLDGTSYSNEQFF,TGTGCCAGCAGCTTGGACGGGACTAGTTATTCGAATGAGCAGTTCTTC
TRBV18,NA,NA,TRBJ2-2,CASSPGHQTGELFF,TGTGCCAGCTCACCAGGGCACCAGACCGGGGAGCTGTTTTTT
TRBV9,TRBD1,NA,TRBJ1-3,CASSSPEDRDDYTIYF,TGTGCCAGCAGCTCCCCCGAAGACAGGGACGACTACACCATATATTTT
TRBV6-6,TRBD1,once,TRBJ2-2,CATHTGDTGELFF,TGTGCCACCCACACAGGGGACACCGGGGAGCTGTTTTTT
TRBV2,NA,NA,TRBJ2-2,CASTGTLANTGELFF,TGTGCCAGCACCGGGACTCTCGCGAACACCGGGGAGCTGTTTTTT
TRBV9,NA,NA,TRBJ2-7,CASSAGNEQYF,TGTGCCAGCAGCGCAGGGAACGAGCAGTACTTC
TRBV28,TRBD1,NA,TRBJ1-2,CASRGGQGAGYGYTF,TGTGCCAGCAGGGGGGGACAGGGGGCTGGCTATGGCTACACCTTC
TRBV6-5,TRBD1,NA,TRBJ2-7,CASMSPTGGQTAKYF,TGTGCCAGCATGTCCCCGACAGGGGGCCAAACTGCCAAGTACTTC
TRBV18,TRBD1,once,TRBJ2-7,CASSPDRGSEQYF,TGTGCCAGCTCCCCGGACAGGGGAAGCGAGCAGTACTTC
TRBV6-5,NA,NA,TRBJ2-5,CASSYTGNEKTQYF,TGTGCCAGCAGTTACACCGGGAATGAAAAGACCCAGTACTTC
TRBV27,TRBD1,once,TRBJ1-6,CASSLTGNNSPLHF,TGTGCCAGCAGTTTGACAGGGAATAATTCACCCCTCCACTTT
TRBV4-1,TRBD1,NA,TRBJ1-2,CASSRRDRGLENYGYTF,TGCGCCAGCAGCCGTCGGGACAGGGGGCTAGAGAACTATGGCTACACCTTC
TRBV27,NA,NA,TRBJ2-2,CASSLQGWTGELFF,TGTGCCAGCAGTCTCCAGGGGTGGACCGGGGAGCTGTTTTTT
TRBV7-9,TRBD1,few,TRBJ2-1,CASSSTVLRDRVGNEQFF,TGTGCCAGCAGCTCAACGGTTCTCCGGGACAGGGTAGGCAATGAGCAGTTCTTC
TRBV2,NA,once,TRBJ1-3,CASSDRRRSSNTIYF,TGTGCCAGCAGTGATAGGAGACGTTCGTCAAACACCATATATTTT
TRBV4-2,TRBD1,NA,TRBJ1-2,CASSPGQGANYGYTF,TGTGCCAGCAGCCCAGGACAGGGGGCGAACTATGGCTACACCTTC
TRBV5-1,TRBD2,NA,TRBJ2-7,CASSGTGSGNRILYEQYF,TGCGCCAGCAGCGGCACCGGGAGCGGGAACCGAATTCTCTACGAGCAGTACTTC
TRBV7-9,TRBD2,NA,TRBJ2-7,CASSTDGGRAYEQYF,TGTGCCAGCAGCACCGACGGCGGGAGGGCTTACGAGCAGTACTTC
TRBV7-8,NA,NA,TRBJ2-7,CASSSVSRGEEGYEQYF,TGTGCCAGCAGCTCCGTCAGTCGCGGGGAGGAAGGGTACGAGCAGTACTTC
TRBV28,TRBD1,NA,TRBJ1-2,CASSLFARGLGGYTF,TGTGCCAGCAGTTTATTTGCCAGGGGGCTAGGTGGCTACACCTTC
TRBV4-1,NA,NA,TRBJ2-1,CASSHVNGDYPNEQFF,TGCGCCAGCAGCCATGTAAACGGTGACTATCCCAATGAGCAGTTCTTC
TRBV30,TRBD1,NA,TRBJ1-4,CAWNQGAGAEKLFF,TGTGCCTGGAATCAGGGGGCGGGAGCTGAAAAACTGTTTTTT
TRBV19,TRBD2,NA,TRBJ2-2,CASSGLAGVTGELFF,TGTGCCAGTAGTGGACTAGCGGGAGTTACCGGGGAGCTGTTTTTT
TRBV9,TRBD2,NA,TRBJ2-1,CARLAGYRWRNNEQFF,TGTGCCAGACTAGCGGGATACCGATGGAGGAACAATGAGCAGTTCTTC
TRBV4-1,TRBD1,NA,TRBJ2-7,CASSPADRGNSYGQYF,TGCGCCAGCAGCCCCGCGGACAGGGGTAATTCCTACGGGCAGTACTTC
TRBV11-2,NA,NA,TRBJ2-7,CASSLPVTYEQYF,TGTGCCAGCAGCCTACCCGTTACCTACGAGCAGTACTTC